This TCR beta chain was recovered during a study of T cell changes during pregnancy in multiple sclerosis. Measured with immunoSEQ multiplex PCR; TCRdb has only the in-frame clones, and not every one. Here the sample spans 40,000 to 50,000 clones, 89% being singletons. Looked up from germline, CDR1 is MNHEY and CDR2 is SVGAGI. V lost 0 bases, J lost 8 bases, and 12 bases stayed unmatched. The CDR3 covers 16 residues. This sample comprised CD4+ T cells from peripheral blood mononuclear cells, obtained in the first trimester of pregnancy. The receptor comes from a female donor with multiple sclerosis, enrolled in a pregnancy study. The chain carries TRBV6-5 and TRBJ1-2; TRBD1 agrees at 7 bases. The CDR3: CASSYSIEAGGGGYTF. The CDR3, as DNA: TGTGCCAGCAGTTACTCCATTGAGGCAGGGGGTGGGGGCTACACCTTC.